The 30 T cell receptor beta chains below all came from one sample that was sequenced in a study of technical replicates of blood from a few donors. Method: immunoSEQ multiplex PCR; TCRdb's copy keeps in-frame clones and lacks some. The profile covers over 30,000 clones, with more than 80% appearing a single time and roughly 4% taken by the ten largest. The material sequenced was PBMCs. Receptors were obtained from a human donor in good health. Some clones in this sample may be carry-over from other donors' samples.

The V gene is TRBV10-3, the J gene TRBJ1-2, with 7 bases that match TRBD1. V was clipped by 3 bases and J by 5 bases; unmatched bases: 0. Germline CDR1 and CDR2: ENHRY and SYGVKD. The CDR3 sequence is 12 residues long. Here the CDR3 reads CAISEQGYGYTF. In nucleotides, the CDR3 is TGTGCCATCAGTGAACAGGGGTATGGCTACACCTTC.

J is TRBJ2-1 and V is TRBV5-6; D not resolved. This CDR3 is 15 amino acids long. Germline CDR1 is SGHDT and CDR2 is YYEEEE. The V gene lost 3 bases and the J gene lost 1 base, with 11 bases spanning the gap. As DNA, the CDR3 is TGTGCCAGCAGCTCCACCTGGCGGTCCTACAATGAGCAGTTCTTC. Protein: CASSSTWRSYNEQFF. The full variable domain, in which reference TRBV5-6 and TRBJ2-1 provide the parts outside the CDR3, is DAGVTQSPTHLIKTRGQQVTLRCSPKSGHDTVSWYQQALGQGPQFIFQYYEEEERQRGNFPDRFSGHQFPNYSSELNVNALLLGDSALYLCASSSTWRSYNEQFFGPGTRLTVL.

V is TRBV29-1 and J is TRBJ2-5; D is undetermined. The CDR3 extends over 14 amino acids. Germline CDR1 is SQVTM and CDR2 is ANQGSEA. Trimming stripped 0 bases from V and 4 bases from J, with 12 bases between. This CDR3 is CSVEDSPVRETQYF. DNA for the CDR3: TGCAGCGTTGAAGACTCTCCGGTTAGAGAGACCCAGTACTTC.

This chain uses TRBV18 with TRBJ2-7; 8 positions match TRBD1. CDR1 and CDR2 (germline): KGHSH, LQKENI. This CDR3 is built from 15 residues. V shed 3 bases, J shed 5 bases, and the junction held 9 bases outside the gene matches. The CDR3 protein is CASSPRTGFGNEQYF. In nucleotides, the CDR3 is TGTGCCAGCTCACCCCGGACAGGGTTTGGTAACGAGCAGTACTTC.

CDR3 region: CSVADGQSNQPQHF. CDR3 DNA: TGCAGCGTAGCAGACGGACAGAGTAATCAGCCCCAGCATTTT. This chain uses TRBV29-1 with TRBJ1-5; possible D gene TRBD1, 6 bases. The CDR3 spans 14 residues. V lost 6 bases, J lost 4 bases, and 16 bases lay in between. Germline loops: CDR1 SQVTM, CDR2 ANQGSEA. Together with reference TRBV29-1 and TRBJ1-5, the CDR3 gives the full variable domain: SAVISQKPSRDICQRGTSLTIQCQVDSQVTMMFWYRQQPGQSLTLIATANQGSEATYESGFVIDKFPISRPNLTFSTLTVSNMSPEDSSIYLCSVADGQSNQPQHFGDGTRLSIL.

The chain couples TRBV4-2 to TRBJ1-6; tentatively, D is TRBD1 (6 bases). The germline V gene encodes CDR1 LGHNA and CDR2 YNFKEQ. V lost 1 base to trimming and J lost 6 bases, with 10 bases between them. This CDR3 comprises 15 residues. CDR3 loop: CASSQGQGGNSPLHF. CDR3 nucleotide sequence: TGTGCCAGCAGCCAAGGGCAAGGGGGTAATTCACCCCTCCACTTT.

This chain uses TRBV5-4 with TRBJ2-2; 7 nucleotides match TRBD1. Germline V gene data show CDR1 as SGHNT and CDR2 as YYREEE (reference sequence). This CDR3 is built from 14 residues. Trimming removed 8 bases from V and 0 bases from J; junction bases left unmatched: 4. The CDR3 nucleotides are TGTGCCAGTCGACAGGGAACGAACACCGGGGAGCTGTTTTTT. Residues: CASRQGTNTGELFF.

The chain combines TRBV6-5 with TRBJ2-7, with 7 positions matching TRBD2. Losses at the gene ends were 0 bases for V and 3 bases for J; bases not matched to a gene: 5. Germline CDR1 MNHEY, CDR2 SVGAGI. The CDR3 contains 15 residues. The CDR3, as DNA: TGTGCCAGCAGTTACTCGGGCCGGGGGGTCTACGAGCAGTACTTC. This encodes CASSYSGRGVYEQYF.

V and J are TRBV5-4 and TRBJ2-7; perhaps TRBD2 as D (5 bases). V lost 0 bases and J lost 6, with 10 bases in between. The germline CDR1 and CDR2 sequences are SGHNT and YYREEE (reference sequence). This CDR3 has 13 residues. CDR3 loop: CASSLAGVGEQYF. CDR3 DNA sequence: TGTGCCAGCAGCTTGGCCGGGGTCGGCGAGCAGTACTTC.

The V call is TRBV13, the J call TRBJ2-4; TRBD2 agrees at 7 bases. The CDR3 runs 14 residues. V shed 5 bases, J shed 6 bases, and the junction held 7 bases outside the gene matches. In germline, CDR1 is PRHDT, CDR2 FYEKMQ (reference sequence). CDR3 DNA sequence: TGTGCCAGCAGCCTGGCGGGGGAGGTAAACATTCAGTACTTC. Its translation: CASSLAGEVNIQYF.

This sequence joins TRBV7-9 and TRBJ2-7; TRBD2 matches 11 bases. The CDR3 has 15 residues. V was pared by 4 bases and J by 1 base, with 3 bases of the junction left unmatched. CDR1 SEHNR and CDR2 FQNEAQ come from the germline V gene (reference sequence). The CDR3 here is CASSSPSGRSYEQYF. The CDR3 DNA reads TGTGCCAGCAGCTCTCCTAGCGGGAGGTCCTACGAGCAGTACTTC.

The rearrangement uses TRBV5-6 and TRBJ2-7, with a weak D call TRBD1 (5 bases). Trimming cost V 0 bases and J 0 bases, with 7 bases left between them. In germline, CDR1 is SGHDT, CDR2 YYEEEE. The CDR3 totals 14 residues. CDR3 loop: CASSLVQGSYEQYF. CDR3 nucleotide sequence: TGTGCCAGCAGCTTGGTCCAGGGCTCCTACGAGCAGTACTTC.

The V gene is TRBV7-2, the J gene TRBJ1-2; 8 positions agree with TRBD1. This CDR3 has 15 residues. Per germline, CDR1 SGHTA and CDR2 FQGNSA. Trimming cost V 0 bases and J 4 bases; bases outside gene matches: 4. For the CDR3, the DNA is TGTGCCAGCAGCTTAGCTAAGCAGGGGGCCTATGGCTACACCTTC. Its translation: CASSLAKQGAYGYTF.

The gene calls are TRBV29-1 and TRBJ2-7; TRBD2 aligns across 10 bases. CDR1 is SQVTM, CDR2 ANQGSEA, per germline. Trimming at V came to 0 bases and at J to 3 bases, leaving 2 bases not matched to a gene. The CDR3 is 14 residues long. The CDR3 sequence: CSVEDEREGYEQYF. The CDR3 nucleotides read TGCAGCGTTGAAGATGAGCGGGAGGGCTACGAGCAGTACTTC.

This clone has a single count. The CDR3 loop reads CASSLLPDRAGEQYF. In DNA form, the CDR3 reads TGTGCCAGCAGCCTCCTCCCGGACAGGGCCGGCGAGCAGTACTTC. The chain has TRBV9 and TRBJ2-7, with TRBD1 matching 8 bases. The CDR3 is 15 residues long. The V gene end was trimmed by 4 bases and the J gene end by 6 bases; junction bases not matched to a gene: 12. The germline V gene encodes CDR1 SGDLS and CDR2 YYNGEE.

The CDR3 coding sequence is TGTGCCAGCAGGCGACTGAGTCGCACAGATACGCAGTATTTT. It yields the protein CASRRLSRTDTQYF. The V and J genes are TRBV6-5 and TRBJ2-3; D gene ambiguous. Deletions cut 6 bases from V and 1 base from J, with 11 bases between. This CDR3 has 14 residues. Germline V gene sequence: CDR1 MNHEY, CDR2 SVGAGI.

The chain is built from TRBV5-1 and TRBJ1-1; 7 nucleotides match TRBD1. CDR3 length equals 12 residues. Germline-derived CDR1 and CDR2 are SGHRS and YFSETQ. J was trimmed by 8 bases and V by 4 bases; bases with no gene match: 5. Written as DNA, the CDR3 is TGCGCCAGCAGCCCCCGGGACAGCGAAGCTTTCTTT. It encodes CASSPRDSEAFF.

The V and J genes are TRBV2 and TRBJ1-2; 9 bases are shared with TRBD1. The germline V gene encodes CDR1 SNHLY and CDR2 FYNNEI. The CDR3 length is 15 residues. V was pared by 1 base and J by 3 bases, with 3 bases of the junction left unmatched. The CDR3 sequence is CASSEGGQGYYGYTF. The CDR3 nucleotides read TGTGCCAGCAGTGAAGGGGGACAGGGCTACTATGGCTACACCTTC.

This sequence joins TRBV21-1 and TRBJ2-5; TRBD2, the table's D call, was not compared with the DNA. TRBV21-1 is a known pseudogene. The CDR3 runs 12 residues. The CDR3 DNA reads TGTGCCAGCAGCGCGCGTCCGGAGACCCAGTACTTC. Translated: CASSARPETQYF.

The chain couples TRBV6-5 to TRBJ2-1, with 13 nucleotides matching TRBD2. V lost 5 bases and J lost 7; bases outside the gene matches: 5. The CDR3 sequence is 15 residues long. Germline V gives CDR1 MNHEY, CDR2 SVGAGI. This CDR3 reads CASSQTSGGANEQFF. CDR3 nucleotide sequence: TGTGCCAGCAGTCAAACTAGCGGGGGGGCGAATGAGCAGTTCTTC.

Notes on this clone: A junction end diverges from the germline sequence, so it may reflect a read error. The chain is built from TRBV2 and TRBJ2-3; 7 bases map to TRBD2. In germline, CDR1 is SNHLY, CDR2 FYNNEI. This CDR3 contains 14 residues. CDR3 sequence: CASREGTNTDTQYF. The CDR3 bases are TGTGCCAGCAGAGAAGGGACTAACACAGATACGCAGTATTTT. The whole variable domain, remainder taken from reference TRBV2 and TRBJ2-3, is EPEVTQTPSHQVTQMGQEVILRCVPISNHLYFYWYRQILGQKVEFLVSFYNNEISEKSEIFDDQFSVERPDGSNFTLKIRSTKLEDSAMYFCASREGTNTDTQYFGPGTRLTVL.

The genes are TRBV7-2 and TRBJ2-2; TRBD2 aligns across 8 bases. The CDR3 extends over 16 amino acids. Trimming at V came to 8 bases and at J to 0 bases, leaving 8 bases not matched to a gene. Germline V gene sequence: CDR1 SGHTA, CDR2 FQGNSA. This chain's CDR3 is CASFSSGGANTGELFF. For the CDR3, the DNA is TGTGCCAGCTTTAGCAGCGGGGGCGCGAACACCGGGGAGCTGTTTTTT.

The V call is TRBV29-1, the J call TRBJ2-3; 10 bases are a match to TRBD1. The CDR3 consists of 14 residues. After removal of 3 bases from V and 4 bases from J, the junction contained 4 bases not matched to a gene. Germline assignment: CDR1 SQVTM and CDR2 ANQGSEA. CDR3 DNA: TGCAGCGTTGAGTGGACAGGGGGTGCAGATACGCAGTATTTT. The encoded protein is CSVEWTGGADTQYF.

J is TRBJ1-3 and V is TRBV7-9, with 7 bases matching TRBD1. Germline V gene sequence: CDR1 SEHNR, CDR2 FQNEAQ (reference sequence). This CDR3 has 12 amino acids. The trim removed 11 bases at V and 9 bases at J, leaving 10 bases unmatched. CDR3 DNA: TGTGCCTGGCGAGGGGGCATTTCCACCATATATTTT. It encodes CAWRGGISTIYF.

This clone was detected once. The rearrangement uses TRBV5-1 and TRBJ2-7; 10 nucleotides agree with TRBD2. V shed 3 bases and J 0 bases; nucleotides not matched to a gene: 3. Germline V gives CDR1 SGHRS, CDR2 YFSETQ. This CDR3 comprises 15 residues. Written as DNA, the CDR3 is TGCGCCAGCAGCTATCTAGCGGGGGTCTCCTACGAGCAGTACTTC. Amino acids: CASSYLAGVSYEQYF. The variable domain in full, completed from reference TRBV5-1 and TRBJ2-7, reads KAGVTQTPRYLIKTRGQQVTLSCSPISGHRSVSWYQQTPGQGLQFLFEYFSETQRNKGNFPGRFSGRQFSNSRSEMNVSTLELGDSALYLCASSYLAGVSYEQYFGPGTRLTVT.

The chain has TRBV6-1 and TRBJ2-2; 8 positions agree with TRBD1. Germline V gives CDR1 MNHNS, CDR2 SASEGT. CDR3 size: 15 residues. The V gene end was trimmed by 8 bases and the J gene end by 2 bases; junction bases not matched to a gene: 7. The CDR3 reads CASVRDRPNTGELFF. CDR3 DNA sequence: TGTGCCAGCGTTAGGGACAGGCCTAACACCGGGGAGCTGTTTTTT.

This clone has just one count. The chain combines TRBV4-3 with TRBJ1-1; unclear D gene. V was pared by 1 base and J by 0 bases, with 6 bases between. The CDR3 has 14 residues. In germline, CDR1 is LGHNA, CDR2 YSLEER. The CDR3 nucleotides are TGCGCCAGCAGCCAAGGACGGGTGAACACTGAAGCTTTCTTT. Protein product: CASSQGRVNTEAFF.

The rearrangement uses TRBV7-2 and TRBJ2-7; 7 nucleotides agree with TRBD1. The CDR3 has 14 residues. The germline gives CDR1 SGHTA, CDR2 FQGNSA. Trimming at V came to 1 base and at J to 6 bases, leaving 6 bases not matched to a gene. The CDR3 protein is CASSLEGGAGEQYF. Here the CDR3 DNA reads TGTGCCAGCAGCTTAGAAGGGGGCGCTGGCGAGCAGTACTTC.

The J gene is TRBJ2-1, the V gene TRBV5-4; possible D gene TRBD2, 6 bases. V was trimmed by 0 bases and J by 4 bases, leaving 20 bases between them. The germline CDR1 and CDR2 sequences are SGHNT and YYREEE (reference sequence). This CDR3 region has 18 residues. CDR3 nucleotide sequence: TGTGCCAGCAGCTTGGGCCGGGAGAATACCGTCTCATACAATGAGCAGTTCTTC. This translates into CASSLGRENTVSYNEQFF.

V gene TRBV5-1 combines with J gene TRBJ2-7; the match to TRBD2 covers 8 bases. J was trimmed by 3 bases and V by 4 bases; bases with no gene match: 24. The CDR3 consists of 20 residues. The germline V gene encodes CDR1 SGHRS and CDR2 YFSETQ. The chain's CDR3 is CASSPGGSAASGGQIYEQYF. For the CDR3, the DNA is TGCGCCAGCAGCCCGGGCGGGTCGGCGGCGAGCGGGGGCCAAATCTACGAGCAGTACTTC. Full variable domain (missing parts from reference TRBV5-1 and TRBJ2-7): KAGVTQTPRYLIKTRGQQVTLSCSPISGHRSVSWYQQTPGQGLQFLFEYFSETQRNKGNFPGRFSGRQFSNSRSEMNVSTLELGDSALYLCASSPGGSAASGGQIYEQYFGPGTRLTVT.